This paragraph covers one TCR beta chain sequence. The target of this receptor is not known. There are no base qualities to consult, and no much larger clone falls within one base. The sample belongs to a study of T cell repertoires in cytomegalovirus infection (dated by TCRdb to about 2019). Describing the broader study: The HLA type of each donor mattered for the analysis, because public TCR beta signatures pointed to carriage of CMV infection along with the matching HLA type.

Overall study outcomes, separate from this receptor: In both this cohort and an independent cohort of 352 donors, the cumulative frequency of public TCR beta family members distinguished carriers of CMV infection plus the relevant HLA type. The ex vivo response was dominated by HLA-C-restricted CMV-specific TCR beta clonotypes, and the single most frequent clonotype in two of eight donors was supplied by these HLA-C-restricted clonotypes.

Sequencing instrument: Illumina HiSeq 1500. TCRdb redid the processing of the public reads, applying fastp at Q25 and MiXCR, and retained in-frame beta chains. A single entry per CDR3 protein holds the most common genes and DNA from its merged rows. The sample table lists 170,000 or so distinct CDR3 sequences, about a sixth of them with a count of one. The top ten clonotypes cover less than 25% of the sample. V is reduced by 5 bases and J by 1 base, leaving a spacing of 5 bases between them. As encoded in the germline V gene, CDR1 is SQVTM while CDR2 is ANQGSEA. Measured from the cysteine to the phenylalanine, the CDR3 is 11 residues long. Here the CDR3 DNA is all that survives: 33 bases in frame from base 1.

Input material: CD8+ T cells from PBMCs. The V gene is TRBV29-1 and the J gene is TRBJ1-1; the D segment cannot be called with confidence. This sequence originates from a human donor in good health (CMV status not recorded). Some clones in this sample may be carry-over from other donors' samples. The CDR3 has the sequence CSVNKNTEAFF. The DNA sequence reads TGCAGCGTTAATAAGAACACTGAAGCTTTCTTT.